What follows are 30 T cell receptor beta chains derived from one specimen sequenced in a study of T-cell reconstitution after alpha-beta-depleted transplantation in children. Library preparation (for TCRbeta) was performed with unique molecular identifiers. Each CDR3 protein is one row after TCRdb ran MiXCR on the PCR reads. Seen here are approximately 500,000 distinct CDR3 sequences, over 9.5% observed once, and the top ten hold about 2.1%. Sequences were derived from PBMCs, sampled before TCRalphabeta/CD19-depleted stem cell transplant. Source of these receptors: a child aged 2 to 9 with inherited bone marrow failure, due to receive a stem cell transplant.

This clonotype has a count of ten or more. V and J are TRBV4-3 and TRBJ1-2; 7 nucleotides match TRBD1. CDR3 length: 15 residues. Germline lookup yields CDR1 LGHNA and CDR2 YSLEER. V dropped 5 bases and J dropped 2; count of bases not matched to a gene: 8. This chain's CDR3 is CASSAGLGQNYGYTF. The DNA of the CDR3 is TGCGCCAGCAGCGCTGGTCTGGGACAGAACTATGGCTACACCTTC.

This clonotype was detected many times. The CDR3 here is CASSGDRGTPEAFF. CDR3 in DNA: TGCGCCAGCAGCGGGGACAGGGGGACCCCTGAAGCTTTCTTT. This chain uses TRBV10-1 with TRBJ1-1; 11 bases align to TRBD1. This CDR3 has 14 residues. CDR1 is WNHNN, CDR2 SYGVQD, per germline (reference sequence). The ends lost 6 bases at V and 6 bases at J; junction bases unmatched: 6.

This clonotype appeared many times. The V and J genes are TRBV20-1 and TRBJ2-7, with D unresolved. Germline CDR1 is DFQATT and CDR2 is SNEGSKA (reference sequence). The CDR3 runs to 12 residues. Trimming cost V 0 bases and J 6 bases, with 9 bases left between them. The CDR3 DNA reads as TGCAGTGCTAGAGATCGGACCGTCGAGCAGTACTTC. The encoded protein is CSARDRTVEQYF.

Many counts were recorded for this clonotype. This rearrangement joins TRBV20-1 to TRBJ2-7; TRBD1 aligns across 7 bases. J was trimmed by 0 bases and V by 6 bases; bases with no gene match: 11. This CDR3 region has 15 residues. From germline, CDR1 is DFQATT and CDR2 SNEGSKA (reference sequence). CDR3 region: CSAPRPGQSSYEQYF. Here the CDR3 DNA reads TGCAGTGCCCCACGTCCGGGACAGAGCTCCTACGAGCAGTACTTC.

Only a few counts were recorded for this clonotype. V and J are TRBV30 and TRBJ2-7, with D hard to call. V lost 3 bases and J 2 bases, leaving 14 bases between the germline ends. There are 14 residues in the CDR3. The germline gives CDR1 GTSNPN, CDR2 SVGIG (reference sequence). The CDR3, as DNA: TGTGCCTGGAGGCCCCTCTCCCGAGCCTACGAGCAGTACTTC. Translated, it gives CAWRPLSRAYEQYF.

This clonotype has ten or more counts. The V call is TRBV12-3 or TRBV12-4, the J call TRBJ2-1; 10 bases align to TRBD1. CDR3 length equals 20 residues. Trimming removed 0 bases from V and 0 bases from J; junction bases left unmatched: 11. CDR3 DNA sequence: TGTGCCAGCAGTTTAGCCCTGGGACAGGGGCCCTCTAGCTCCTACAATGAGCAGTTCTTC. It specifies CASSLALGQGPSSSYNEQFF.

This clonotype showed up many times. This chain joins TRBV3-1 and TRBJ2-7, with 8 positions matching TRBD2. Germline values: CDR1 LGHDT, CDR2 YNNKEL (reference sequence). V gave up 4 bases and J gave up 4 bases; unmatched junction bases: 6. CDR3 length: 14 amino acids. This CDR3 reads CASSPGGSPYEQYF. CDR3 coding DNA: TGTGCCAGCAGCCCGGGGGGGAGTCCTTACGAGCAGTACTTC.

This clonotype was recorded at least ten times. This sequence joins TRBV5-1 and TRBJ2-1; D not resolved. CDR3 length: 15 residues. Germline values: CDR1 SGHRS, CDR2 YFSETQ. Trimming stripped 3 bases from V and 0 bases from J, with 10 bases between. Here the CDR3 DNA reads TGCGCCAGCAGCTCGACTCCCAGCTCCTACAATGAGCAGTTCTTC. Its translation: CASSSTPSSYNEQFF.

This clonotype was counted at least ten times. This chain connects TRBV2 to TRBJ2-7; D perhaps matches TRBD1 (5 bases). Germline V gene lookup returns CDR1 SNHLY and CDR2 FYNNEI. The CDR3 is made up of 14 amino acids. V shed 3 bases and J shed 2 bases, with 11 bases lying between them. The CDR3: CASSDPGIAYEQYF. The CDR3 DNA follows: TGTGCCAGCAGTGACCCAGGGATAGCCTACGAGCAGTACTTC.

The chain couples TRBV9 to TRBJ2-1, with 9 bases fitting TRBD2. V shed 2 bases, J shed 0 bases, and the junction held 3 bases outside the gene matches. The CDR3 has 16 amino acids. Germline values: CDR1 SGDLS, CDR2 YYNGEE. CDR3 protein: CASSVHSGSSYNEQFF. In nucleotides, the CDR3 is TGTGCCAGCAGCGTCCATAGCGGGAGCTCCTACAATGAGCAGTTCTTC.

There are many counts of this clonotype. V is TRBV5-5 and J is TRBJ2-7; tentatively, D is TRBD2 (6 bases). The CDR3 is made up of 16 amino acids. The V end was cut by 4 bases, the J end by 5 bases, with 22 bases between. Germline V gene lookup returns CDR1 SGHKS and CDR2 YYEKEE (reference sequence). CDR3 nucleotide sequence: TGTGCCAGCAGCCCGGCGGGGACTGGATCCTTTGACGAGCAGTACTTC. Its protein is CASSPAGTGSFDEQYF.

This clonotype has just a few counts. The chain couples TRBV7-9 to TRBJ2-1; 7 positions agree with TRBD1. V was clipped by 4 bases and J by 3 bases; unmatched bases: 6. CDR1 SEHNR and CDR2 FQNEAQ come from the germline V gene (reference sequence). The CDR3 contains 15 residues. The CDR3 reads CASSSGGAVYNEQFF. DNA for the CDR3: TGTGCCAGCAGCTCAGGGGGAGCGGTCTACAATGAGCAGTTCTTC.

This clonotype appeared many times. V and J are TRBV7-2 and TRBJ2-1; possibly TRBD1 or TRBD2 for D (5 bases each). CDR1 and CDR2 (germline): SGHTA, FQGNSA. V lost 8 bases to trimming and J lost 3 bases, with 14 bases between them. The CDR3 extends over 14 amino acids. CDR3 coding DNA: TGTGCCAGCGGGGCGGACTTGTTCTACAATGAGCAGTTCTTC. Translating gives CASGADLFYNEQFF.

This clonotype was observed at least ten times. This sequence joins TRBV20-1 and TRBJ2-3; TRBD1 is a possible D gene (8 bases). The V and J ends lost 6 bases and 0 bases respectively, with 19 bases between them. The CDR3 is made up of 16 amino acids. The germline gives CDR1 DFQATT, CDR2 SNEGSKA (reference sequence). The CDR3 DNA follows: TGCAGTGCGGACCGGACAGGGAGGGGAAGCACAGATACGCAGTATTTT. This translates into CSADRTGRGSTDTQYF.

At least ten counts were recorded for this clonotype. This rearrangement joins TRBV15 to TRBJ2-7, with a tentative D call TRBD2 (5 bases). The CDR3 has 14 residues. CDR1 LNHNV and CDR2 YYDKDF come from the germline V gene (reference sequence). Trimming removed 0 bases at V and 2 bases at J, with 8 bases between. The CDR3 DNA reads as TGTGCCACCAGCAGAGATGCGGGTCCCTACGAGCAGTACTTC. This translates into CATSRDAGPYEQYF.

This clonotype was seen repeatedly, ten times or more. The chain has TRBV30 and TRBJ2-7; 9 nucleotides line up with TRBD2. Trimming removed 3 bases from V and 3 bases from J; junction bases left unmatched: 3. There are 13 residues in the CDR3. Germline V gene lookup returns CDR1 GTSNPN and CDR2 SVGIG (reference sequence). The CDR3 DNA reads TGTGCCTGGAGACCTAGCGGGATCTACGAGCAGTACTTC. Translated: CAWRPSGIYEQYF.

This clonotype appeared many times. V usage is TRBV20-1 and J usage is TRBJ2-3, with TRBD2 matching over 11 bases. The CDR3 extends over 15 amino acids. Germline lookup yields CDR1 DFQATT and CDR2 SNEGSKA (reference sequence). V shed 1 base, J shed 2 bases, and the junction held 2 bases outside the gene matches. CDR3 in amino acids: CSARALAGDTDTQYF. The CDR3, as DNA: TGCAGTGCTAGAGCACTAGCGGGAGACACAGATACGCAGTATTTT.

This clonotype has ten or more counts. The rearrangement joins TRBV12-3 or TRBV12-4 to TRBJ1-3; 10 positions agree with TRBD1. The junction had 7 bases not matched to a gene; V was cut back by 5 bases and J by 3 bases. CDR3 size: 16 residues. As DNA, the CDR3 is TGTGCCAGCAGTCCGCGGGACAGGGGTTTTGGAAACACCATATATTTT. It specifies CASSPRDRGFGNTIYF.

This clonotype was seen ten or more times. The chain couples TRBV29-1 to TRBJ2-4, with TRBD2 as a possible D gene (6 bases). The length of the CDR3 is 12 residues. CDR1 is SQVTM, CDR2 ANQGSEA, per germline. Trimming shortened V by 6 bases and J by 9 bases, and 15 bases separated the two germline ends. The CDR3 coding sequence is TGCAGCGTCGACGGTAGGGGAGGCATTCAGTACTTC. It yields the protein CSVDGRGGIQYF.

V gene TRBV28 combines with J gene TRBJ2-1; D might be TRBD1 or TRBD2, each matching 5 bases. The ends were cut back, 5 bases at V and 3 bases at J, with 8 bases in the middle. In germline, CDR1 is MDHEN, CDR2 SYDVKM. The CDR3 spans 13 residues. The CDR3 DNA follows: TGTGCCAGCAGTCGGGACGACTACAATGAGCAGTTCTTC. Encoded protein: CASSRDDYNEQFF.

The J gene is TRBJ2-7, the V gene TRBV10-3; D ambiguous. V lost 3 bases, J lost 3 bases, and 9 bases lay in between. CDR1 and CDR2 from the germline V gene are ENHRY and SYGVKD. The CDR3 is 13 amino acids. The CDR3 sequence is CAISDLRHYEQYF. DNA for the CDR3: TGTGCCATCAGTGATCTACGGCACTACGAGCAGTACTTC.

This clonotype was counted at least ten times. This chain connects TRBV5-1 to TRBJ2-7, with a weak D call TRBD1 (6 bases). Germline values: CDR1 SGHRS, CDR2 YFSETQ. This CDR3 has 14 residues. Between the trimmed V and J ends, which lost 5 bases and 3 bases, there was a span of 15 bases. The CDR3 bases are TGCGCCAGCAGTTCCCATTCGACAGGCTACGAGCAGTACTTC. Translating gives CASSSHSTGYEQYF. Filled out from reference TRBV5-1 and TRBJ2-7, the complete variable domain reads KAGVTQTPRYLIKTRGQQVTLSCSPISGHRSVSWYQQTPGQGLQFLFEYFSETQRNKGNFPGRFSGRQFSNSRSEMNVSTLELGDSALYLCASSSHSTGYEQYFGPGTRLTVT.

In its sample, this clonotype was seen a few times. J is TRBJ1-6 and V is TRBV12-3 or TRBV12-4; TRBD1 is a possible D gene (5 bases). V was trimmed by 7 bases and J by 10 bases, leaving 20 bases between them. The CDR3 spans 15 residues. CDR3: CASTHLPQGSSPLHF. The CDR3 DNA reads TGTGCCAGCACCCACCTCCCGCAGGGTAGCTCACCCCTCCACTTT.

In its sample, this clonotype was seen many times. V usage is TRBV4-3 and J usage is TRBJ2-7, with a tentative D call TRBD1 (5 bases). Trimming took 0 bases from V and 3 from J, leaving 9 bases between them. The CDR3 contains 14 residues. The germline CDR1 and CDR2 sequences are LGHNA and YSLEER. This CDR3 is CASSQDLGDYEQYF. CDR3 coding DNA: TGCGCCAGCAGCCAAGATCTAGGGGACTACGAGCAGTACTTC.

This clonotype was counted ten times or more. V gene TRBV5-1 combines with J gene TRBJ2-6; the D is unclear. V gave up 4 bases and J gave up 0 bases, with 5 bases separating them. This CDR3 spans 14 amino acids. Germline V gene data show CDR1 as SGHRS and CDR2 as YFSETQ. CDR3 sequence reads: CASSETSGANVLTF. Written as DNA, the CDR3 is TGCGCCAGCAGCGAAACCTCTGGGGCCAACGTCCTGACTTTC.

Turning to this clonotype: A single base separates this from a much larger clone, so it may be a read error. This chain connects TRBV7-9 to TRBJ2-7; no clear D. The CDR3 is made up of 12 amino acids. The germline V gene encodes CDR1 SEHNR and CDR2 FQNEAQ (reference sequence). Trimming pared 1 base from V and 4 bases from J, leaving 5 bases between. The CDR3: CASSLEEYEQYF. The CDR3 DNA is TGTGCCAGCAGCTTAGAGGAATACGAGCAGTACTTC.

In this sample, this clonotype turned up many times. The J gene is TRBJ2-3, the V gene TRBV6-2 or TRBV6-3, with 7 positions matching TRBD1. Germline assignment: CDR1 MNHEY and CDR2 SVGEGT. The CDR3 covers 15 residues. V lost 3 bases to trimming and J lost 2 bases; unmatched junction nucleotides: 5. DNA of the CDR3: TGTGCCAGCAGTTATACAGGGGTCAACACAGATACGCAGTATTTT. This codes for CASSYTGVNTDTQYF.

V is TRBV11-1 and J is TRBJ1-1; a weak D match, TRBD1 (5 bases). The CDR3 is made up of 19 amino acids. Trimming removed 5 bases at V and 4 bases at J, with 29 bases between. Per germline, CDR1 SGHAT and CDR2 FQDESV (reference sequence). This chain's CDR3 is CASSLPTDPVAGGGTEAFF. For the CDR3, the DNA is TGTGCCAGCAGCCTTCCGACAGACCCGGTAGCCGGTGGCGGCACTGAAGCTTTCTTT.

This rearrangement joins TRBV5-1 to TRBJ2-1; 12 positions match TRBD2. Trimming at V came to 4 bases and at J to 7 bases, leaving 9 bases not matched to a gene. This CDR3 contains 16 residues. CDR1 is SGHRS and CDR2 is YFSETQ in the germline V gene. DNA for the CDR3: TGCGCCAGCAGCACCGCGAGGACTAGCGGGGCGAATGAGCAGTTCTTC. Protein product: CASSTARTSGANEQFF.

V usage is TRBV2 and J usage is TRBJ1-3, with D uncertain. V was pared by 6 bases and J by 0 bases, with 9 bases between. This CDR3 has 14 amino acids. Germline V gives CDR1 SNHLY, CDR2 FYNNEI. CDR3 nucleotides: TGTGCCAGCAGGGACGGTCACTCTGGAAACACCATATATTTT. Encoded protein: CASRDGHSGNTIYF.